Presented here are 16 T cell receptor beta chains from one specimen sequenced in a study of type 1 and type 2 diabetes patients. Genomic DNA was the PCR template. Multiplex PCR with 30 forward and 13 reverse primers amplified the TCR beta CDR3. TCRdb recomputed calls from the multiplex PCR reads with MiXCR, one row per CDR3 protein. The sample consists of some 250,000 distinct CDR3 sequences, approximately 45% of them appearing once. Source material: peripheral blood mononuclear cells (PBMCs). The receptors shown here come from a man aged 18 to 29 with type 2 diabetes.

This clonotype was observed a few times. The CDR3 reads CASLSSFSGTPKEDEQFF. CDR3 in DNA: TGTGCCAGTCTCTCGTCCTTTTCCGGGACCCCCAAAGAGGATGAGCAGTTCTTC. This rearrangement joins TRBV19 to TRBJ2-1, with D perhaps matching TRBD1 or TRBD2 (5 bases each). The V gene lost 8 bases and the J gene lost 8 bases, with 31 bases spanning the gap. The CDR3 is 18 amino acids. CDR1 is LNHDA and CDR2 is SQIVND in the germline V gene (reference sequence).

The chain links TRBV5-8 to TRBJ1-6; TRBD1 is a possible D gene (5 bases). Germline CDR1 and CDR2: SGHTS and YDEGEE. The CDR3 is 14 residues long. V gave up 2 bases and J gave up 10 bases, with 13 bases separating them. CDR3 nucleotides: TGTGCCAGCAGCTTCGAGACAGTGAACTCACCCCTCCACTTT. This sequence encodes CASSFETVNSPLHF.

The chain has TRBV28 and TRBJ1-5; TRBD1 matches at 7 bases. CDR3 length: 15 amino acids. The ends lost 3 bases at V and 3 bases at J; junction bases unmatched: 5. Germline lookup yields CDR1 MDHEN and CDR2 SYDVKM. CDR3: CASSFMGQLNQPQHF. CDR3 nucleotide sequence: TGTGCCAGCAGTTTTATGGGACAGCTCAATCAGCCCCAGCATTTT.

This clonotype was observed many times. This chain joins TRBV27 and TRBJ2-3, with D perhaps matching TRBD2 (6 bases). Looked up from germline, CDR1 is MNHEY and CDR2 is SMNVEV (reference sequence). Trimming shortened V by 6 bases and J by 6 bases, and 10 bases separated the two germline ends. The CDR3 covers 12 residues. In DNA form, the CDR3 reads TGTGCCAGCAGCTTTGCGGGGGATACGCAGTATTTT. Encoded protein: CASSFAGDTQYF.

This rearrangement joins TRBV30 to TRBJ1-1; D uncertain. The V end was cut by 2 bases, the J end by 1 base, with 8 bases between. From germline, CDR1 is GTSNPN and CDR2 SVGIG (reference sequence). CDR3 size: 13 residues. The DNA of the CDR3 is TGTGCCTGGAGTAGACAACAGAACACTGAAGCTTTCTTT. This encodes CAWSRQQNTEAFF.

V is TRBV9 and J is TRBJ1-6; a weak D match, TRBD1 (5 bases). From germline, CDR1 is SGDLS and CDR2 YYNGEE. V was trimmed by 7 bases and J by 8 bases, leaving 13 bases between them. The CDR3 is 13 residues long. CDR3 sequence: CASVGTPDSPLHF. Written as DNA, the CDR3 is TGTGCCAGCGTGGGGACGCCGGATTCACCCCTCCACTTT.

Points on this clonotype: This may be a read error: a much more frequent sequence differs by one nucleotide. The chain has TRBV30 and TRBJ2-7; 7 nucleotides align to TRBD1. This CDR3 comprises 13 residues. Germline values: CDR1 GTSNPN, CDR2 SVGIG (reference sequence). With 2 bases clipped from V and 2 bases from J, the junction kept 3 bases outside the gene matches. CDR3 DNA sequence: TGTGCCTGGAGTCAGGGGGTAGCCTACGAGCAGTACGTC. Protein: CAWSQGVAYEQYV.

The V gene is TRBV12-5, the J gene TRBJ2-2; D is undetermined. The CDR3 runs to 12 residues. Trimming removed 4 bases from V and 4 bases from J, with 4 bases in between. CDR1 and CDR2 (germline): LGHNT, FRNRAP. CDR3 region: CASGSSTGELFF. CDR3 nucleotides: TGTGCTAGTGGTTCCTCCACCGGGGAGCTGTTTTTT.

The chain uses TRBV6-1 and TRBJ2-3; the D call may be TRBD1 or TRBD2 (5 bases each). Germline CDR1 is MNHNS and CDR2 is SASEGT. Trimming removed 6 bases from V and 1 base from J, with 17 bases in between. The CDR3 consists of 16 residues. In nucleotides, the CDR3 is TGTGCCAGCAGACCCCCCAGGGTCGGGGGCACAGATACGCAGTATTTT. This sequence encodes CASRPPRVGGTDTQYF.

This rearrangement joins TRBV7-8 to TRBJ2-5; 12 bases are shared with TRBD2. This CDR3 region has 14 residues. Trimming cost V 6 bases and J 5 bases; bases outside gene matches: 4. CDR1 and CDR2 (germline): SGHVS, FQNEAQ. Here the CDR3 DNA reads TGTGCCAGCAGTCCTAGCGGGGGGGCGGAGACCCAGTACTTC. It translates to CASSPSGGAETQYF.

This clonotype was recorded many times. This rearrangement joins TRBV7-2 to TRBJ2-7, with D perhaps matching TRBD1 (5 bases). CDR3 size: 14 residues. CDR1 and CDR2 from the germline V gene are SGHTA and FQGNSA. V lost 2 bases and J lost 0, with 8 bases in between. CDR3 nucleotides: TGTGCCAGCAGCTTATCCAGGGTCTCCTACGAGCAGTACTTC. This gives the protein CASSLSRVSYEQYF.

This clonotype was counted ten times or more. The rearrangement links TRBV30 to TRBJ1-1; D is undetermined. The CDR3 spans 10 residues. The germline V and J ends were trimmed by 7 bases and 6 bases, with 9 bases remaining between them. Per the germline V gene, CDR1 is GTSNPN and CDR2 is SVGIG (reference sequence). CDR3 loop: CASIGAEAFF. As DNA, the CDR3 is TGTGCCTCTATCGGGGCTGAAGCTTTCTTT.

The chain has TRBV28 and TRBJ1-6; D not resolved. The ends were cut back, 6 bases at V and 8 bases at J, with 14 bases in the middle. This CDR3 has 14 amino acids. The germline CDR1 and CDR2 sequences are MDHEN and SYDVKM. CDR3 region: CASRRTANDSPLHF. CDR3 nucleotides: TGTGCCAGCAGGCGGACGGCGAATGATTCACCCCTCCACTTT.

The chain couples TRBV10-1 to TRBJ2-1; D perhaps matches TRBD2 (6 bases). Trimming left V 2 bases short and J 9 bases short, with 8 bases between. Germline V gene lookup returns CDR1 WNHNN and CDR2 SYGVQD (reference sequence). CDR3 size: 12 residues. CDR3 amino acids: CASSEGRREQFF. CDR3 sequence (DNA): TGCGCCAGCAGTGAGGGGAGGCGTGAGCAGTTCTTC.

This clonotype occurred a few times. This chain joins TRBV2 and TRBJ1-1, with 8 bases identical to TRBD1. Germline V CDR1 and CDR2: SNHLY, FYNNEI. After removal of 5 bases from V and 3 bases from J, the junction contained 11 bases not matched to a gene. This CDR3 comprises 16 residues. The CDR3 sequence is CASSSPPTGVYTEAFF. CDR3 bases: TGTGCCAGCAGTTCTCCCCCGACAGGGGTATACACTGAAGCTTTCTTT.

This clonotype showed up just once. The rearrangement uses TRBV4-3 and TRBJ2-1; D tentatively fits TRBD1 or TRBD2 (5 bases each). Trimming left V 1 base short and J 7 bases short, with 11 bases between. There are 14 residues in the CDR3. The germline V gene encodes CDR1 LGHNA and CDR2 YSLEER. The DNA for the CDR3 is TGCGCCAGCAGCCAAGGACTACAGGCAAATGAGCAGTTCTTC. This gives the protein CASSQGLQANEQFF.